These 20 T cell receptor beta chains originate from one sample sequenced in a study of cytomegalovirus exposure and HLA in healthy donors. The PCR made use of 60 Vbeta and 13 Jbeta primers. Only in-frame clones appear in the TCRdb table, and some are missing; sequencing was by immunoSEQ multiplex PCR. The table lists approximately 150,000 clones, about two thirds of them singletons, with roughly a tenth in the top ten. The sequencing input was PBMCs. All receptors derive from a young man in good health and CMV-seropositive.

The chain has TRBV2 and TRBJ2-2; D remains unclear. The CDR3 loop spans 15 amino acids. V was shortened by 0 bases and J by 2 bases, with 7 bases between the two germline ends. The germline V gene has CDR1 SNHLY and CDR2 FYNNEI. In DNA form, the CDR3 reads TGTGCCAGCAGTGAAGCTCCAGTTAACACCGGGGAGCTGTTTTTT. This translates into CASSEAPVNTGELFF.

The table lists this clone with a few counts. The CDR3 DNA is TGTGCCAGCAGCGGACTAGCGGAGGCTTACAATGAGCAGTTCTTC. Its protein product is CASSGLAEAYNEQFF. The gene calls are TRBV2 and TRBJ2-1; 10 nucleotides match TRBD2. The CDR3 has 15 amino acids. Trimming cost V 6 bases and J 4 bases; bases outside gene matches: 6. The germline V gene encodes CDR1 SNHLY and CDR2 FYNNEI.

The rearrangement uses TRBV5-4 and TRBJ1-2; no firm D call. Germline-derived CDR1 and CDR2 are SGHNT and YYREEE (reference sequence). The CDR3 totals 13 residues. Deletions cut 3 bases from V and 2 bases from J, with 8 bases between. The CDR3 loop is CASSSYLNYGYTF. In DNA, the CDR3 is TGTGCCAGCAGCTCCTATCTCAACTATGGCTACACCTTC.

The chain has TRBV11-2 and TRBJ2-1; 9 nucleotides match TRBD2. The CDR3 covers 15 residues. V was clipped by 8 bases and J by 5 bases; unmatched bases: 10. CDR1 and CDR2 from the germline V gene are SGHAT and FQNNGV. The CDR3 coding sequence is TGTGCCAGCCGGGACTGGCGGGAGGGTGACAATGAGCAGTTCTTC. This encodes CASRDWREGDNEQFF.

V usage is TRBV6-5 and J usage is TRBJ2-1; D is possibly TRBD1 (5 bases). The CDR3 has 16 amino acids. With 0 bases removed from V and 6 bases from J, the gap between germline ends came to 15 bases. Germline CDR1 is MNHEY and CDR2 is SVGAGI. This chain's CDR3 is CASSYSLQGQANEQFF. The CDR3 region has the DNA TGTGCCAGCAGTTACTCGCTCCAGGGCCAGGCCAATGAGCAGTTCTTC.

Written as DNA, the CDR3 is TGTGCCAGCAGCTTGTTGAGCTCCTACAATGAGCAGTTCTTC. Residues: CASSLLSSYNEQFF. V usage is TRBV5-4 and J usage is TRBJ2-1; D is ambiguous. The CDR3 covers 14 residues. In germline, CDR1 is SGHNT, CDR2 YYREEE (reference sequence). The V end was cut by 1 base, the J end by 0 bases, with 5 bases between. Filled out from reference TRBV5-4 and TRBJ2-1, the complete variable domain reads ETGVTQSPTHLIKTRGQQVTLRCSSQSGHNTVSWYQQALGQGPQFIFQYYREEENGRGNFPPRFSGLQFPNYSSELNVNALELDDSALYLCASSLLSSYNEQFFGPGTRLTVL.

This chain joins TRBV5-1 and TRBJ1-4; D gene unclear. This CDR3 is built from 15 residues. CDR1 SGHRS and CDR2 YFSETQ come from the germline V gene. V was pared by 0 bases and J by 3 bases, with 9 bases between. CDR3 loop: CASSLGGTSNEKLFF. As DNA, the CDR3 is TGCGCCAGCAGCTTGGGCGGTACGTCTAATGAAAAACTGTTTTTT.

The rearrangement joins TRBV11-2 to TRBJ2-1; 7 bases match TRBD1. V lost 5 bases to trimming and J lost 4 bases; unmatched junction nucleotides: 5. The CDR3 totals 14 residues. Germline lookup yields CDR1 SGHAT and CDR2 FQNNGV. In nucleotides, the CDR3 is TGTGCCAGCAGCCCGGGACAGTTTTACAATGAGCAGTTCTTC. Translating it yields CASSPGQFYNEQFF.

Here the CDR3 DNA reads TGCGCCAGCAGCTTGGTGACAGGGGCAATGAGGGAGACCCAGTACTTC. Translated, it gives CASSLVTGAMRETQYF. The chain joins TRBV5-1 to TRBJ2-5; the match to TRBD1 covers 8 bases. This CDR3 is built from 16 residues. With V trimmed by 0 bases and J by 5 bases, 9 bases remained unmatched. Germline CDR1 is SGHRS and CDR2 is YFSETQ.

This chain connects TRBV5-1 to TRBJ1-1; 7 bases map to TRBD1. This CDR3 contains 16 residues. The J segment lost 3 bases and the V segment lost 0 bases, leaving 8 bases of the junction unmatched. The germline gives CDR1 SGHRS, CDR2 YFSETQ. The CDR3, as DNA: TGCGCCAGCAGCTTGGCGGGCCAGGGGGTCCACACTGAAGCTTTCTTT. It yields the protein CASSLAGQGVHTEAFF.

The chain uses TRBV2 and TRBJ2-1; TRBD2 is a possible D gene (5 bases). Germline V gene lookup returns CDR1 SNHLY and CDR2 FYNNEI. The CDR3 runs 15 residues. V was pared by 7 bases and J by 0 bases, with 13 bases between. The CDR3 here is CASTSQSSSYNEQFF. CDR3 bases: TGTGCCAGCACTAGCCAAAGTAGCTCCTACAATGAGCAGTTCTTC.

The J gene is TRBJ2-3, the V gene TRBV19; 8 bases align to TRBD2. After removal of 3 bases from V and 2 bases from J, the junction contained 7 bases not matched to a gene. The CDR3 runs to 16 residues. Germline V gene lookup returns CDR1 LNHDA and CDR2 SQIVND (reference sequence). The CDR3 DNA reads TGTGCCAGTAGTATTGTGCTAGCGGGCCCCACAGATACGCAGTATTTT. Translated, it gives CASSIVLAGPTDTQYF.

CDR3 nucleotides: TGTGCCAGCAGCGCCTCACCGGGACTTGATTACGAGCAGTACTTC. It encodes CASSASPGLDYEQYF. V usage is TRBV9 and J usage is TRBJ2-7; D is possibly TRBD2 (6 bases). The CDR3 is 15 amino acids. Trimming removed 3 bases from V and 4 bases from J, with 17 bases in between. Germline V gene lookup returns CDR1 SGDLS and CDR2 YYNGEE.

V is TRBV10-1 and J is TRBJ2-1, with D hard to call. This CDR3 is built from 14 residues. With 2 bases removed from V and 1 base from J, the gap between germline ends came to 6 bases. Germline V gene sequence: CDR1 WNHNN, CDR2 SYGVQD (reference sequence). Here the CDR3 reads CASSEGASYNEQFF. CDR3 DNA sequence: TGCGCCAGCAGTGAGGGAGCGTCCTACAATGAGCAGTTCTTC.

This clone has only a few counts. The chain links TRBV30 to TRBJ2-5, with D perhaps matching TRBD1 (7 bases). V dropped 3 bases and J dropped 0 bases, with 14 bases sitting between them. There are 15 residues in the CDR3. In germline, CDR1 is GTSNPN, CDR2 SVGIG (reference sequence). As DNA, the CDR3 is TGTGCCTGGAGCGGGGGACAGCCGAACCAAGAGACCCAGTACTTC. This gives the protein CAWSGGQPNQETQYF. Full variable domain (missing parts from reference TRBV30 and TRBJ2-5): SQTIHQWPATLVQPVGSPLSLECTVEGTSNPNLYWYRQAAGRGLQLLFYSVGIGQISSEVPQNLSASRPQDRQFILSSKKLLLSDSGFYLCAWSGGQPNQETQYFGPGTRLLVL.

The CDR3 DNA reads as TGTGCCAGCAGTGTGGGACTAGCGGAGTACAATGAGCAGTTCTTC. This codes for CASSVGLAEYNEQFF. V gene TRBV2 combines with J gene TRBJ2-1, with 11 nucleotides matching TRBD2. Germline CDR1 and CDR2: SNHLY and FYNNEI. V was pared by 4 bases and J by 4 bases, with 3 bases of the junction left unmatched. The CDR3 totals 15 residues.

The gene calls are TRBV5-5 and TRBJ2-1; possibly TRBD1 for D (5 bases). The CDR3 runs to 15 residues. Germline values: CDR1 SGHKS, CDR2 YYEKEE (reference sequence). V was clipped by 0 bases and J by 4 bases, with 11 bases between them. The CDR3 reads CASSLAGHTYNEQFF. The CDR3 coding sequence is TGTGCCAGCAGCTTGGCAGGACATACGTACAATGAGCAGTTCTTC.

The V gene is TRBV19, the J gene TRBJ1-1, with 8 bases aligning to TRBD1. Trimming took 7 bases from V and 7 from J; bases not matched to a gene: 8. The CDR3 length is 13 residues. The germline gives CDR1 LNHDA, CDR2 SQIVND (reference sequence). The CDR3 loop reads CASTPGGVSEAFF. The DNA for the CDR3 is TGTGCCAGTACCCCAGGGGGCGTTAGTGAAGCTTTCTTT.

The V gene is TRBV6-1, the J gene TRBJ2-3, with 8 bases that match TRBD2. The germline V gene has CDR1 MNHNS and CDR2 SASEGT. V shed 6 bases and J 2 bases; nucleotides not matched to a gene: 7. The CDR3 extends over 15 amino acids. The CDR3: CASRGSGGNTDTQYF. The CDR3 bases are TGTGCCAGCAGGGGATCGGGGGGGAACACAGATACGCAGTATTTT.

The chain combines TRBV12-5 with TRBJ2-7, with 9 bases matching TRBD1. The CDR3 runs to 16 residues. Per germline, CDR1 LGHNT and CDR2 FRNRAP. V lost 1 base to trimming and J lost 6 bases; unmatched junction nucleotides: 10. The CDR3 DNA reads as TGTGCTAGTGGTTTGGGAGCCGGGACAGGGTTACTCGAGCAGTACTTC. Translated: CASGLGAGTGLLEQYF.